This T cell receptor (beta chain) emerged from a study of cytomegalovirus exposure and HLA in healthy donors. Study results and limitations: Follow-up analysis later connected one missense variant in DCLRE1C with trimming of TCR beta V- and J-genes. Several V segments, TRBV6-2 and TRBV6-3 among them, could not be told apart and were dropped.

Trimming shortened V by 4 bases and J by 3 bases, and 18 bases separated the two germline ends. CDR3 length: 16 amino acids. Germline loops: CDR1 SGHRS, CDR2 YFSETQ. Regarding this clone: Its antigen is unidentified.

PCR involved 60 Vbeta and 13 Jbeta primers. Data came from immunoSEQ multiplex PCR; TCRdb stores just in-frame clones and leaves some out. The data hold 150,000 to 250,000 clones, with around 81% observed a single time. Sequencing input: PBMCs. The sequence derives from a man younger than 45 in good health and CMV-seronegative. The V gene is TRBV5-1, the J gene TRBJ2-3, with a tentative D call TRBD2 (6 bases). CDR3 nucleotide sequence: TGCGCCAGCAGCCCCAGAGCGGGTGGAGGAACAGATACGCAGTATTTT. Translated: CASSPRAGGGTDTQYF.